These 21 T cell receptor beta chains came from one sample sequenced in a study of OX40 agonist ivuxolimab in advanced cancers. Data came from immunoSEQ multiplex PCR; TCRdb stores just in-frame clones and leaves some out. The sample holds tens of thousands of clones, 90% seen once. The source was CD4+ or CD8+ T cells sorted from blood, collected in a trial of the OX40 agonist ivuxolimab. The receptors derive from an adult with an advanced solid tumor such as melanoma, head and neck, liver or kidney cancer.

This chain uses TRBV18 with TRBJ1-4; D perhaps matches TRBD1 (6 bases). Trimming pared 3 bases from V and 5 bases from J, leaving 13 bases between. The CDR3 length is 15 residues. Germline values: CDR1 KGHSH, CDR2 LQKENI. CDR3 amino acids: CASSPGTTPNEKLFF. The CDR3 DNA reads as TGTGCCAGCTCACCGGGGACAACCCCGAATGAAAAACTGTTTTTT.

V usage is TRBV5-8 and J usage is TRBJ2-4; D may be TRBD2 (6 bases). Trimming took 4 bases from V and 2 from J, leaving 10 bases between them. The germline CDR1 and CDR2 sequences are SGHTS and YDEGEE. The CDR3 has 14 residues. CDR3 residues: CASSRGLSKNIQYF. The CDR3, as DNA: TGTGCCAGCAGCCGGGGACTGTCCAAAAACATTCAGTACTTC.

The chain combines TRBV7-2 with TRBJ2-1, with TRBD2 matching 11 bases. The ends lost 8 bases at V and 10 bases at J; junction bases unmatched: 13. The CDR3 extends over 15 amino acids. The germline V gene has CDR1 SGHTA and CDR2 FQGNSA. The CDR3 loop reads CASRETSGAPGEQFF. In DNA form, the CDR3 reads TGTGCCAGCCGCGAGACTAGCGGGGCCCCCGGGGAGCAGTTCTTC.

This chain links TRBV10-1 with TRBJ2-7; the D call may be TRBD1 or TRBD2 (5 bases each). V was shortened by 3 bases and J by 2 bases, with 14 bases between the two germline ends. The CDR3 consists of 15 residues. Looked up from germline, CDR1 is WNHNN and CDR2 is SYGVQD (reference sequence). The DNA for the CDR3 is TGCGCCAGCAGTGAAAGGGACGTACCCCCCTACGAGCAGTACTTC. Its protein product is CASSERDVPPYEQYF.

The chain employs TRBV5-1 and TRBJ2-7; D is perhaps TRBD1 (6 bases). The CDR3 contains 14 residues. The V and J ends lost 0 bases and 4 bases respectively, with 11 bases between them. Germline values: CDR1 SGHRS, CDR2 YFSETQ. The DNA for the CDR3 is TGCGCCAGCAGCTTGGATCCCAGGGGTTACGAGCAGTACTTC. Translated: CASSLDPRGYEQYF. The full variable domain, completed using reference TRBV5-1 and TRBJ2-7, is KAGVTQTPRYLIKTRGQQVTLSCSPISGHRSVSWYQQTPGQGLQFLFEYFSETQRNKGNFPGRFSGRQFSNSRSEMNVSTLELGDSALYLCASSLDPRGYEQYFGPGTRLTVT.

The V gene is TRBV6-5, the J gene TRBJ1-1; no firm D call. V was cut by 4 bases and J by 5 bases, with 8 bases left in between. The CDR3 sequence is 12 residues long. CDR1 is MNHEY and CDR2 is SVGAGI in the germline V gene. In DNA, the CDR3 is TGTGCCAGCAGTTGGGTCCTTACTGAAGCTTTCTTT. Protein sequence: CASSWVLTEAFF.

The chain recombines TRBV6-1 with TRBJ1-1; D perhaps matches TRBD1 (5 bases). The germline CDR1 and CDR2 sequences are MNHNS and SASEGT. V was pared by 6 bases and J by 8 bases, with 10 bases between. The CDR3 totals 11 residues. The CDR3 is CASRAGTEAFF. The CDR3 DNA is TGTGCCAGCAGGGCCGGGACCGAAGCTTTCTTT.

V gene TRBV5-6 combines with J gene TRBJ2-3; 11 bases align to TRBD1. V lost 4 bases to trimming and J lost 7 bases; unmatched junction nucleotides: 11. The length of the CDR3 is 16 residues. Looked up from germline, CDR1 is SGHDT and CDR2 is YYEEEE. CDR3 region: CASSRVGQGAGNTQYF. DNA of the CDR3: TGTGCCAGCAGCCGAGTCGGACAGGGGGCTGGGAATACGCAGTATTTT.

The rearrangement uses TRBV2 and TRBJ1-6; no definite D call. This CDR3 contains 14 residues. CDR1 and CDR2 from the germline V gene are SNHLY and FYNNEI. The V end lost 4 bases, the J end lost 11 bases, and 15 bases lay between the germline ends. The CDR3 coding sequence is TGTGCCAGCAGTGTAGAGGGAACCCCAACACCCCTCCACTTT. Translation gives CASSVEGTPTPLHF.

The genes are TRBV25-1 and TRBJ2-2; 9 bases align to TRBD1. The CDR3 has 17 amino acids. V lost 4 bases and J lost 3; bases outside the gene matches: 9. CDR1 is MGHDK, CDR2 SYGVNS, per germline. CDR3 DNA sequence: TGTGCCAGCAGTGGACTAATGACAGGGGGGGACACCGGGGAGCTGTTTTTT. This codes for CASSGLMTGGDTGELFF.

This clone was picked up one time. The chain links TRBV28 to TRBJ1-4, with D hard to call. The CDR3 is 15 residues long. Germline values: CDR1 MDHEN, CDR2 SYDVKM. Trimming removed 7 bases at V and 4 bases at J, with 16 bases between. Here the CDR3 reads CASILEDGRNEKLFF. The CDR3 bases are TGTGCCAGCATACTAGAGGACGGGCGTAATGAAAAACTGTTTTTT.

The CDR3 DNA reads as TGTGCCAGCAGCCGGAAGGACAGGGAGGTCAATGAGCAGTTCTTC. Its translation: CASSRKDREVNEQFF. The gene calls are TRBV5-6 and TRBJ2-1; 8 positions match TRBD1. With 4 bases clipped from V and 6 bases from J, the junction kept 9 bases outside the gene matches. The CDR3 totals 15 residues. CDR1 is SGHDT and CDR2 is YYEEEE in the germline V gene.

The sample holds one count of this clone. The chain links TRBV9 to TRBJ1-6, with TRBD1 as a possible D gene (6 bases). This CDR3 is 13 amino acids long. The ends were cut back, 4 bases at V and 15 bases at J, with 17 bases in the middle. Germline loops: CDR1 SGDLS, CDR2 YYNGEE. CDR3 sequence (DNA): TGTGCCAGCAGCCCGAGGGGAGGGGGGTTCCTCCACTTT. Translating it yields CASSPRGGGFLHF.

The chain joins TRBV2 to TRBJ1-2, with 7 nucleotides matching TRBD1. With V trimmed by 8 bases and J by 3 bases, 3 bases remained unmatched. The CDR3 spans 12 residues. Germline V gene lookup returns CDR1 SNHLY and CDR2 FYNNEI. The CDR3 protein is CASDREDYGYTF. Written as DNA, the CDR3 is TGTGCCAGCGACAGGGAGGACTATGGCTACACCTTC.

J is TRBJ2-7 and V is TRBV6-5; no definite D call. There are 13 residues in the CDR3. Looked up from germline, CDR1 is MNHEY and CDR2 is SVGAGI. Trimming took off 3 bases at V and 2 bases at J, with 8 bases between the two ends. The CDR3 loop is CASSYPGTYEQYF. CDR3 in DNA: TGTGCCAGCAGTTATCCGGGTACCTACGAGCAGTACTTC.

The chain carries TRBV5-6 and TRBJ1-3; 8 positions agree with TRBD1. Germline V lookup: CDR1 SGHDT, CDR2 YYEEEE. The V segment lost 10 bases and the J segment 0 bases; nucleotides outside the gene matches: 0. The CDR3 is 12 amino acids. CDR3 protein: CAGQGSGNTIYF. In DNA, the CDR3 is TGTGCCGGACAGGGCTCTGGAAACACCATATATTTT.

The rearrangement links TRBV6-1 to TRBJ1-2, with 7 bases that match TRBD1. Trimming removed 8 bases from V and 0 bases from J; junction bases left unmatched: 6. CDR3 length: 14 residues. From germline, CDR1 is MNHNS and CDR2 SASEGT. CDR3 sequence reads: CASRNRGANYGYTF. CDR3 in DNA: TGTGCCAGCCGTAACAGGGGAGCTAACTATGGCTACACCTTC.

This rearrangement joins TRBV19 to TRBJ1-5; D may be TRBD1 (6 bases). The CDR3 covers 14 residues. The germline gives CDR1 LNHDA, CDR2 SQIVND (reference sequence). V lost 2 bases, J lost 7 bases, and 12 bases lay in between. The CDR3 loop reads CASSIIGGSQPQHF. Written as DNA, the CDR3 is TGTGCCAGTAGTATAATTGGGGGCAGCCAGCCCCAGCATTTT.

This rearrangement joins TRBV19 to TRBJ2-7; 12 positions agree with TRBD2. CDR3 size: 14 residues. J gave up 2 bases and V 8 bases, and 4 bases lay outside the gene matches. Germline V gene lookup returns CDR1 LNHDA and CDR2 SQIVND (reference sequence). CDR3: CASRLAGGPYEQYF. The CDR3 DNA follows: TGTGCCAGTCGGCTAGCGGGAGGGCCCTACGAGCAGTACTTC.

Here the CDR3 DNA reads TGTGCCAGCAGCCTCTTAGGGAGAGAGACCCAGTACTTC. Translated, it gives CASSLLGRETQYF. V gene TRBV14 combines with J gene TRBJ2-5; maybe TRBD2 (5 bases). The CDR3 loop spans 13 amino acids. Germline V gives CDR1 SGHDN, CDR2 FVKESK. V shed 4 bases and J shed 4 bases, with 10 bases lying between them. Using reference TRBV14 and TRBJ2-5 for the parts outside the CDR3, the full variable domain is EAGVTQFPSHSVIEKGQTVTLRCDPISGHDNLYWYRRVMGKEIKFLLHFVKESKQDESGMPNNRFLAERTGGTYSTLKVQPAELEDSGVYFCASSLLGRETQYFGPGTRLLVL.

The J gene is TRBJ2-1, the V gene TRBV11-3; possible D gene TRBD1, 5 bases. CDR1 is SGHNT, CDR2 YENEEA, per germline. This CDR3 region has 12 residues. Trimming left V 5 bases short and J 5 bases short, with 7 bases between. CDR3 amino acids: CASSRGHNEQFF. CDR3 nucleotide sequence: TGTGCCAGCAGCAGGGGTCACAATGAGCAGTTCTTC.